This entry concerns a single TCR beta chain. Its matching antigen is unknown. This entry belongs to a study of T cell repertoires in cytomegalovirus infection. Study-level background: HLA-B-restricted CMV epitopes that are well studied, plus recently identified HLA-C-restricted ones, were used by the study. Matching HLA type, along with CMV infection, was indicated by public TCR beta signatures. Overall study findings and caveats: CMV carriers with the relevant HLA were identified by cumulative public TCR beta family frequency. In two of eight donors, the top clonotype was HLA-C-restricted CMV-specific.

Trimming removed 8 bases from V and 0 bases from J, with 8 bases in between. CDR3 size: 13 residues. CDR1 and CDR2 (germline): ENHRY, SYGVKD. TCRdb recomputed calls from the reads with MiXCR, one row per CDR3 protein. The sample consists of about half a million distinct CDR3 sequences, 40% to 50% of them appearing once. The J gene is TRBJ1-3, the V gene TRBV10-3; D gene ambiguous. The TCR sequence derives from a human donor in good health (CMV status not recorded). Some clones in this sample may be carry-over from other donors' samples. Source: cultured PBMCs, taken from culture after CMV antigen stimulation. In DNA form, the CDR3 reads TGTGCCATCCAATTGCCCTCTGGAAACACCATATATTTT. Protein sequence: CAIQLPSGNTIYF.